Below, 15 T cell receptor beta chains from the same sample are listed, as sequenced in a study of cytomegalovirus exposure and HLA in healthy donors. 13 Jbeta primers and 60 Vbeta primers were used for the PCR. Generated by immunoSEQ multiplex PCR, the TCRdb table keeps only in-frame clones and is missing some. The sample consists of over 100,000 clones, over 75% of them appearing once. The sample consisted of PBMCs. The origin of the receptors is a man aged 55 to 70 in good health and CMV-seropositive.

The chain links TRBV18 to TRBJ2-1; 11 bases align to TRBD2. After removal of 3 bases from V and 7 bases from J, the junction contained 8 bases not matched to a gene. Per germline, CDR1 KGHSH and CDR2 LQKENI. This CDR3 has 16 amino acids. This CDR3 reads CASSPRLAGGRNEQFF. CDR3 coding DNA: TGTGCCAGCTCACCCCGTCTAGCGGGGGGCAGGAATGAGCAGTTCTTC.

The chain uses TRBV15 and TRBJ1-5; D gene unclear. The CDR3 spans 12 residues. Deletions cut 4 bases from V and 11 bases from J, with 12 bases between. Germline V CDR1 and CDR2: LNHNV, YYDKDF (reference sequence). Here the CDR3 DNA reads TGTGCCACCAGCATTTCGGGGAGGACCCAGCATTTT. Translated, it gives CATSISGRTQHF.

The V and J genes are TRBV9 and TRBJ2-2; maybe TRBD1 (5 bases). The CDR3 is 15 amino acids. V dropped 0 bases and J dropped 6 bases, with 12 bases sitting between them. Germline CDR1 SGDLS, CDR2 YYNGEE. Here the CDR3 reads CASSVARVVPGELFF. The CDR3 region has the DNA TGTGCCAGCAGCGTAGCCAGGGTTGTCCCCGGGGAGCTGTTTTTT.

CDR3 residues: CAWSVLNFGGYTF. CDR3 DNA sequence: TGTGCCTGGAGTGTACTGAATTTCGGGGGCTACACCTTC. The rearrangement uses TRBV30 and TRBJ1-2; no definite D call. V lost 0 bases and J 8 bases, leaving 13 bases between the germline ends. This CDR3 is 13 amino acids long. Germline lookup yields CDR1 GTSNPN and CDR2 SVGIG (reference sequence).

The chain couples TRBV7-9 to TRBJ2-7; 7 bases line up with TRBD1. V shed 8 bases and J 3 bases; nucleotides not matched to a gene: 19. The length of the CDR3 is 17 residues. In germline, CDR1 is SEHNR, CDR2 FQNEAQ (reference sequence). For the CDR3, the DNA is TGTGCCAGCGGGCTTAGACAGGGCAGTTTAGAAATCTACGAGCAGTACTTC. Amino acid sequence: CASGLRQGSLEIYEQYF.

This sequence joins TRBV19 and TRBJ2-3; TRBD2 matches at 15 bases. This CDR3 spans 14 amino acids. V was clipped by 1 base and J by 14 bases; unmatched bases: 4. The germline V gene has CDR1 LNHDA and CDR2 SQIVND (reference sequence). The CDR3 sequence: CASSIGTSGGARYF. The CDR3 DNA reads TGTGCCAGTAGTATAGGGACTAGCGGGGGGGCCCGGTATTTT. Full variable domain (outside the CDR3, taken from reference TRBV19 and TRBJ2-3): DGGITQSPKYLFRKEGQNVTLSCEQNLNHDAMYWYRQDPGQGLRLIYYSQIVNDFQKGDIAEGYSVSREKKESFPLTVTSAQKNPTAFYLCASSIGTSGGARYFGPGTRLTVL.

The rearrangement uses TRBV7-9 and TRBJ2-5; possible D gene TRBD1, 5 bases. This CDR3 has 17 amino acids. The V end was cut by 1 base, the J end by 3 bases, with 18 bases between. CDR1 is SEHNR, CDR2 FQNEAQ, per germline (reference sequence). The CDR3 loop is CASSLGARQGGKETQYF. DNA for the CDR3: TGTGCCAGCAGCTTAGGGGCGCGGCAGGGTGGAAAAGAGACCCAGTACTTC.

DNA for the CDR3: TGTGCCAGCAGCTTAGAGCGTCATACCCAGTACTTC. Its translation: CASSLERHTQYF. The chain recombines TRBV7-2 with TRBJ2-5; no clear D. The length of the CDR3 is 12 residues. CDR1 SGHTA and CDR2 FQGNSA come from the germline V gene. Trimming cost V 1 base and J 8 bases, with 8 bases left between them.

The rearrangement links TRBV10-3 to TRBJ2-7; a possible D gene is TRBD1 (5 bases). Germline V gives CDR1 ENHRY, CDR2 SYGVKD. The CDR3 totals 15 residues. The V and J ends lost 0 bases and 2 bases respectively, with 11 bases between them. The CDR3 DNA sequence: TGTGCCATCAGTGAGTCAAGGACAAAAACCTACGAGCAGTACTTC. This translates into CAISESRTKTYEQYF.

The CDR3, as DNA: TGCGCCAGCCGAGGGGGCTCCTACGAGCAGTACTTC. It codes for CASRGGSYEQYF. V and J are TRBV5-1 and TRBJ2-7; D may be TRBD1 (6 bases). V lost 7 bases and J 0 bases, leaving 8 bases between the germline ends. The CDR3 is 12 amino acids. Germline CDR1 is SGHRS and CDR2 is YFSETQ.

The J gene is TRBJ1-5, the V gene TRBV15; D is perhaps TRBD1 (5 bases). CDR1 and CDR2 from the germline V gene are LNHNV and YYDKDF (reference sequence). Trimming shortened V by 0 bases and J by 6 bases, and 15 bases separated the two germline ends. There are 16 residues in the CDR3. DNA of the CDR3: TGTGCCACCAGCAGAGATTGGGGCAGGTCTGCTCAGCCCCAGCATTTT. Encoded protein: CATSRDWGRSAQPQHF.

Notes on this clone: As the CDR3 is not closed by the conserved phenylalanine or tryptophan, this likely results from a read error. The chain uses TRBV5-1 and TRBJ2-7; possible D gene TRBD2, 5 bases. The CDR3 runs 14 residues. The V and J ends lost 0 bases and 4 bases respectively, with 11 bases between them. Germline CDR1 is SGHRS and CDR2 is YFSETQ. CDR3 DNA sequence: TGCGCCAGCAGCTTGGCTAGCTTTGATTACGAGCAGTACCTC. It translates to CASSLASFDYEQYL.

The chain is built from TRBV6-5 and TRBJ2-5, with D perhaps TRBD2 (6 bases). Germline lookup yields CDR1 MNHEY and CDR2 SVGAGI. The CDR3 sequence is 12 residues long. The germline V and J ends were trimmed by 5 bases and 5 bases, with 9 bases remaining between them. Written as DNA, the CDR3 is TGTGCCAGCAGTGAAGCGGGCGAGACCCAGTACTTC. Amino acids: CASSEAGETQYF.

This clone was seen more than once but under ten times. The gene calls are TRBV5-1 and TRBJ2-2; D remains unclear. Trimming left V 0 bases short and J 1 base short, with 10 bases between. CDR1 is SGHRS and CDR2 is YFSETQ in the germline V gene. The CDR3 totals 16 residues. CDR3 bases: TGCGCCAGCAGCTTGGCCGCAGGCCGGAACACCGGGGAGCTGTTTTTT. It codes for CASSLAAGRNTGELFF.

V and J are TRBV6-1 and TRBJ2-5, with 9 bases lining up with TRBD1. CDR1 and CDR2 from the germline V gene are MNHNS and SASEGT. Unmatched junction bases numbered 6, after V lost 5 bases and J lost 5 bases. The CDR3 is made up of 14 amino acids. The CDR3 coding sequence is TGTGCCAGCAGTCCCCGACAGGGGGTGGAGACCCAGTACTTC. The encoded protein is CASSPRQGVETQYF.